These 23 T cell receptor beta chains were sequenced from one sample in a study of blood T cells in healthy people across ages. For the second PCR, which ran for 7 to 11 cycles, a sample-barcoded 5' primer and a J-beta primer mix were used. In TCRdb, the 5' RACE reads were re-called with MiXCR into one record per CDR3 protein. The table shows approximately 680,000 distinct CDR3 sequences, with approximately 29% occurring only once. The sample consisted of blood. These receptors were taken from a woman aged 80 or over in good health.

This clonotype was detected many times. The chain uses TRBV12-3 or TRBV12-4 and TRBJ1-6, with TRBD1 identical over 8 bases. CDR3 size: 15 residues. With 0 bases clipped from V and 7 bases from J, the junction kept 2 bases outside the gene matches. CDR3 in DNA: TGTGCCAGCAGTTTAGCCAGGGGGCAGAATTCACCCCTCCACTTT. This sequence encodes CASSLARGQNSPLHF.

This clonotype was counted ten times or more. The chain couples TRBV28 to TRBJ2-7; tentatively, D is TRBD2 (5 bases). The V gene lost 4 bases and the J gene lost 7 bases, with 14 bases spanning the gap. CDR3 length equals 13 residues. Germline CDR1 is MDHEN and CDR2 is SYDVKM. The CDR3 DNA reads as TGTGCCAGCAGTTATCGAGGGTTCTGGGAGCAGTACTTC. Translation: CASSYRGFWEQYF.

This clonotype has only a few counts. The chain employs TRBV6-1 and TRBJ1-6, with a possible D match to TRBD1 (6 bases). Trimming took off 3 bases at V and 13 bases at J, with 13 bases between the two ends. This CDR3 region has 13 residues. Germline lookup yields CDR1 MNHNS and CDR2 SASEGT. CDR3 nucleotides: TGTGCCAGCAGTGACGAACAGGGTTTTCCCCTCCACTTT. Amino acids: CASSDEQGFPLHF.

This clonotype was detected ten times or more. V is TRBV29-1 and J is TRBJ1-2, with 7 nucleotides matching TRBD1. CDR1 and CDR2 (germline): SQVTM, ANQGSEA. The V and J ends lost 5 bases and 6 bases, in that order; junction bases with no gene match: 12. The CDR3 runs to 14 residues. The DNA of the CDR3 is TGCAGCGTTAGGACCTTGACAGGGCTGAATGGCTACACCTTC. It yields the protein CSVRTLTGLNGYTF. Variable domain in full (rest from reference TRBV29-1 and TRBJ1-2): SAVISQKPSRDICQRGTSLTIQCQVDSQVTMMFWYRQQPGQSLTLIATANQGSEATYESGFVIDKFPISRPNLTFSTLTVSNMSPEDSSIYLCSVRTLTGLNGYTFGSGTRLTVV.

This chain uses TRBV7-8 with TRBJ1-2; D ambiguous. Trimming took 5 bases from V and 6 from J, leaving 19 bases between them. Germline values: CDR1 SGHVS, CDR2 FQNEAQ. This CDR3 spans 15 amino acids. The CDR3 coding sequence is TGTGCCAGCAGCCTTATCCGCCCAAAGGGCCATGGCTACACCTTC. This encodes CASSLIRPKGHGYTF.

The chain is built from TRBV4-3 and TRBJ2-1; tentatively, D is TRBD1 or TRBD2 (5 bases each). Trimming took off 3 bases at V and 0 bases at J, with 15 bases between the two ends. The V gene's germline CDR1 is LGHNA and CDR2 YSLEER. This CDR3 has 17 amino acids. The CDR3 DNA is TGCGCCAGCAGCCATCGTACTTGGGGGAGCTCCTACAATGAGCAGTTCTTC. Encoded protein: CASSHRTWGSSYNEQFF.

There are many counts of this clonotype. The genes are TRBV7-2 and TRBJ1-2; D gene ambiguous. CDR1 is SGHTA and CDR2 is FQGNSA in the germline V gene. V lost 4 bases to trimming and J lost 3 bases, with 3 bases between them. There are 11 residues in the CDR3. The CDR3 nucleotides are TGTGCCAGCAGCTACGACTATGGCTACACCTTC. This codes for CASSYDYGYTF.

This clonotype showed up many times. CDR3 sequence: CASSSEGGRNEQFF. The CDR3, as DNA: TGCGCCAGCAGCTCGGAGGGGGGCCGGAATGAGCAGTTCTTC. The V gene is TRBV5-1, the J gene TRBJ2-1; D is perhaps TRBD1 or TRBD2 (6 bases each). V gave up 3 bases and J gave up 7 bases, with 14 bases separating them. Germline CDR1 and CDR2: SGHRS and YFSETQ. CDR3 length: 14 residues.

The sample holds a few counts of this clonotype. The chain couples TRBV7-2 to TRBJ1-1; perhaps TRBD1 as D (5 bases). The germline V and J ends were trimmed by 1 base and 5 bases, with 17 bases remaining between them. Looked up from germline, CDR1 is SGHTA and CDR2 is FQGNSA. The CDR3 has 16 amino acids. CDR3 coding DNA: TGTGCCAGCAGCTTAGGAGGGACCCCGCTGGGGACTGAAGCTTTCTTT. Translated, it gives CASSLGGTPLGTEAFF. The complete variable domain, with remaining parts taken from reference TRBV7-2 and TRBJ1-1, reads GAGVSQSPSNKVTEKGKDVELRCDPISGHTALYWYRQSLGQGLEFLIYFQGNSAPDKSGLPSDRFSAERTGGSVSTLTIQRTQQEDSAVYLCASSLGGTPLGTEAFFGQGTRLTVV.

Ten or more counts support this clonotype. The chain carries TRBV29-1 and TRBJ1-1; D uncertain. CDR1 is SQVTM and CDR2 is ANQGSEA in the germline V gene. CDR3 size: 12 residues. Trimming left V 8 bases short and J 0 bases short, with 10 bases between. CDR3 residues: CSTVRMNTEAFF. In nucleotides, the CDR3 is TGCAGCACGGTCAGGATGAACACTGAAGCTTTCTTT.

This clonotype was detected many times. The J gene is TRBJ1-1, the V gene TRBV5-1, with unresolved D. Deletions cut 0 bases from V and 1 base from J, with 13 bases between. The germline V gene has CDR1 SGHRS and CDR2 YFSETQ. The CDR3 has 16 residues. The CDR3: CASSLAWSGRNTEAFF. The CDR3 bases are TGCGCCAGCAGCTTGGCCTGGAGCGGTAGGAACACTGAAGCTTTCTTT. The full variable domain, completed using reference TRBV5-1 and TRBJ1-1, is KAGVTQTPRYLIKTRGQQVTLSCSPISGHRSVSWYQQTPGQGLQFLFEYFSETQRNKGNFPGRFSGRQFSNSRSEMNVSTLELGDSALYLCASSLAWSGRNTEAFFGQGTRLTVV.

This clonotype was found many times. The chain combines TRBV27 with TRBJ2-7, with 11 nucleotides matching TRBD1. Germline trimming cut 5 bases from V and 1 base from J; bases unmatched to any gene: 4. The CDR3 is 15 residues long. CDR1 and CDR2 (germline): MNHEY, SMNVEV (reference sequence). The CDR3 region is CASSRGQGVSYEQYF. CDR3 DNA sequence: TGTGCCAGCAGTCGGGGACAGGGGGTTTCCTACGAGCAGTACTTC.

The CDR3 region is CASSLESVGVTNTGELFF. The DNA for the CDR3 is TGCGCCAGCAGCTTGGAATCGGTGGGGGTTACGAACACCGGGGAGCTGTTTTTT. The J gene is TRBJ2-2, the V gene TRBV5-1; D may be TRBD1 or TRBD2 (5 bases each). Germline CDR1 SGHRS, CDR2 YFSETQ. The CDR3 totals 18 residues. The V end lost 0 bases, the J end lost 0 bases, and 15 bases lay between the germline ends.

This clonotype was seen more than once but under ten times. The V gene is TRBV4-3, the J gene TRBJ1-2; TRBD1 is a possible D gene (5 bases). CDR1 and CDR2 from the germline V gene are LGHNA and YSLEER. This CDR3 contains 14 residues. Trimming shortened V by 0 bases and J by 8 bases, and 13 bases separated the two germline ends. CDR3 sequence: CASSQEEREGGYTF. The CDR3 region has the DNA TGCGCCAGCAGCCAAGAGGAGCGGGAGGGGGGCTACACCTTC.

On this clonotype: A much larger clone is a single base away; this may be a read error. The rearrangement uses TRBV5-6 and TRBJ2-1; no clear D gene. The J call could be wrong; TRBJ2-7 is a better fit for the DNA end. CDR1 and CDR2 (germline): SGHDT, YYEEEE. This CDR3 comprises 16 residues. The CDR3 DNA is TGTGCCAGCAGCTTGGTCCTGAGTAGTCCCTACAATGAGCAGTACTTC. It encodes CASSLVLSSPYNEQYF.

Ten or more counts support this clonotype. The J gene is TRBJ2-5, the V gene TRBV20-1; a weak D match, TRBD2 (6 bases). The germline CDR1 and CDR2 sequences are DFQATT and SNEGSKA (reference sequence). The CDR3 is made up of 14 amino acids. Trimming cost V 3 bases and J 1 base, with 12 bases left between them. CDR3 in amino acids: CSASPGLPQETQYF. The CDR3 DNA sequence: TGCAGTGCTAGTCCGGGACTGCCCCAAGAGACCCAGTACTTC.

This clonotype showed up many times. CDR3 nucleotides: TGCAGCGCTCAACCATTGGGGGGCGGACAGGGAACCTATGGCTACACCTTC. Its translation: CSAQPLGGGQGTYGYTF. The J gene is TRBJ1-2, the V gene TRBV20-1; 8 positions agree with TRBD1. Germline V gene sequence: CDR1 DFQATT, CDR2 SNEGSKA (reference sequence). This CDR3 has 17 amino acids.

This clonotype was seen ten or more times. V gene TRBV5-1 combines with J gene TRBJ2-1, with D maybe TRBD2 (5 bases). V was clipped by 4 bases and J by 4 bases, with 18 bases between them. The CDR3 runs to 16 residues. Germline CDR1 and CDR2: SGHRS and YFSETQ. The CDR3 sequence: CASSTVGGRAYNEQFF. The DNA for the CDR3 is TGCGCCAGCAGCACAGTTGGCGGGCGGGCTTACAATGAGCAGTTCTTC.

The chain has TRBV7-2 and TRBJ2-3, with D perhaps matching TRBD2 (5 bases). Germline-derived CDR1 and CDR2 are SGHTA and FQGNSA. The CDR3 contains 14 residues. The germline V and J ends were trimmed by 5 bases and 5 bases, with 14 bases remaining between them. The CDR3 loop is CASSLLGRKDTQYF. The DNA for the CDR3 is TGTGCCAGCAGCCTACTAGGAAGGAAAGATACGCAGTATTTT.

As for this clonotype: A read error may explain this, as a much larger clone is one base away. The rearrangement joins TRBV27 to TRBJ2-1; 8 nucleotides line up with TRBD2. This CDR3 comprises 15 residues. Per germline, CDR1 MNHEY and CDR2 SMNVEV (reference sequence). In DNA, the CDR3 is TGTGCCAGCAGTTTACGGGGGGGGGTTAACAATGAGCGGTTCTTC. Protein: CASSLRGGVNNERFF.

This clonotype was seen a handful of times. This sequence joins TRBV18 and TRBJ1-1; no firm D call. The CDR3 consists of 15 residues. Looked up from germline, CDR1 is KGHSH and CDR2 is LQKENI. The ends were cut back, 2 bases at V and 1 base at J, with 11 bases in the middle. The CDR3 DNA is TGTGCCAGCTCACCATCCGGGCAGAAGAACACTGAAGCTTTCTTT. It encodes CASSPSGQKNTEAFF.

The CDR3: CASSSSVGTQYF. In nucleotides, the CDR3 is TGTGCCAGCAGCTCCTCGGTGGGAACCCAGTACTTC. The chain has TRBV7-9 and TRBJ2-5; D not resolved. V lost 4 bases and J 8 bases, leaving 11 bases between the germline ends. CDR1 SEHNR and CDR2 FQNEAQ come from the germline V gene (reference sequence). The CDR3 runs 12 residues.

In its sample, this clonotype was seen a few times. The chain carries TRBV28 and TRBJ1-2, with D unresolved. There are 13 residues in the CDR3. Germline V lookup: CDR1 MDHEN, CDR2 SYDVKM. V lost 7 bases, J lost 8 bases, and 17 bases lay in between. In nucleotides, the CDR3 is TGTGCCAGCACTACAAACCCCAGTCACGGCTACACCTTC. As protein: CASTTNPSHGYTF.